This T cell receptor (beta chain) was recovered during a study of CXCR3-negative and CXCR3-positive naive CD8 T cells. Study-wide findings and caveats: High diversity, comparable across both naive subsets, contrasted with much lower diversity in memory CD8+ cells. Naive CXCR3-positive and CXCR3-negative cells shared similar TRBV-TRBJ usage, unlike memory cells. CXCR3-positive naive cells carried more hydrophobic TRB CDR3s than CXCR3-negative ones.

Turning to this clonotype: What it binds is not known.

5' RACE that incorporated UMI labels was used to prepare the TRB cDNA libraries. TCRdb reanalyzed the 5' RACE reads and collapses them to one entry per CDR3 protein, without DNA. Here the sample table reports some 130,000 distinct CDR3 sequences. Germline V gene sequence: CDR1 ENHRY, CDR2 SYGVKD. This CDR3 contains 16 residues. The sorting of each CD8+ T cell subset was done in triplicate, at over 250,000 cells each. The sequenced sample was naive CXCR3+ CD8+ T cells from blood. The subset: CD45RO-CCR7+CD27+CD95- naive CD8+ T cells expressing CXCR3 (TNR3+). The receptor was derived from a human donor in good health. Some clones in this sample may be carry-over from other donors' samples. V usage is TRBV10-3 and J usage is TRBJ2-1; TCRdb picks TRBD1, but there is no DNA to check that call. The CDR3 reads CAISESAPNSYNEQFF.